This T cell receptor beta chain was sequenced in a study of blood T cells in healthy people across ages. CDR1 DFQATT and CDR2 SNEGSKA come from the germline V gene (reference sequence). With 3 bases clipped from V and 6 bases from J, the junction kept 11 bases outside the gene matches. The CDR3 is made up of 16 amino acids. Next came a second PCR, run for about 6 to 11 cycles, which used a sample-barcoded 5' primer along with a J-beta primer mix. TCRdb reanalysed the 5' RACE reads using MiXCR and keeps one entry per CDR3 protein. Here the sample spans around 800,000 distinct CDR3 sequences, roughly 46% being singletons.

This sequence originates from a man aged 80 or over in good health. This sequence joins TRBV20-1 and TRBJ2-1; 10 bases fit TRBD2. Source material: blood. CDR3 coding DNA: TGCAGTGCTAGTTCGGCTAGCGGGAGAAGGGTCAATGAGCAGTTCTTC. This translates into CSASSASGRRVNEQFF.